A single sample gave rise to the 24 T cell receptor beta chains below, sequenced in a study of monozygotic twins with inflammatory bowel disease. For each CDR3 protein, TCRdb gives one entry from its re-call of the 5' RACE reads, without DNA. The table lists some 450,000 distinct CDR3 sequences, with around 2.4% in the top ten. The sequenced sample was blood. The receptor source for this set is a human donor with ulcerative colitis or Crohn's disease, or a healthy co-twin of an affected twin (not recorded which).

The J gene is TRBJ2-5, the V gene TRBV19; the D call of TRBD2 rests on TCRdb alone, since no DNA is present to check it. Germline V lookup: CDR1 LNHDA, CDR2 SQIVND (reference sequence). This CDR3 is 14 amino acids long. The CDR3 sequence: CASSHSGGAETQYF.

The CDR3 sequence: CALSTGRTEGFF. This rearrangement joins TRBV30 to TRBJ1-1; TCRdb names TRBD1, which stays unverified in the absence of DNA. Germline values: CDR1 GTSNPN, CDR2 SVGIG (reference sequence). CDR3 length: 12 amino acids.

The chain couples TRBV20-1 to TRBJ2-7; without DNA, the TCRdb call of TRBD1 cannot be checked. The CDR3 totals 14 residues. Germline lookup yields CDR1 DFQATT and CDR2 SNEGSKA (reference sequence). The CDR3 spells CSASERRGYSEQYF.

The rearrangement links TRBV5-1 to TRBJ1-4. Germline CDR1 and CDR2: SGHRS and YFSETQ. This CDR3 spans 14 amino acids. The CDR3 here is CASAPGGGNEKLFF.

This rearrangement joins TRBV12-3 or TRBV12-4 to TRBJ2-7; the TCRdb call, TRBD1, lacks DNA for checking. The CDR3 length is 14 residues. CDR3 sequence: CASSKSPGGYEQYF.

The chain couples TRBV5-4 to TRBJ1-2. Germline V gives CDR1 SGHNT, CDR2 YYREEE (reference sequence). CDR3 size: 13 residues. CDR3 in amino acids: CASGDDSGSGYTF.

The genes are TRBV30 and TRBJ2-7; TCRdb designates TRBD1, a call that cannot be tested without DNA. Germline CDR1 GTSNPN, CDR2 SVGIG (reference sequence). The CDR3 consists of 13 residues. CDR3 residues: CAWSATASYEQYF.

This chain links TRBV15 with TRBJ2-2; TCRdb's D gene call, TRBD1, goes unchecked for lack of DNA. The CDR3 has 16 amino acids. Germline CDR1 LNHNV, CDR2 YYDKDF (reference sequence). The CDR3 loop is CATTTAGFTYTGELFF.

This sequence joins TRBV20-1 and TRBJ1-3. The CDR3 has 16 residues. Germline V gene lookup returns CDR1 DFQATT and CDR2 SNEGSKA (reference sequence). The CDR3 spells CSAPKEGAHTGNTIYF.

The chain recombines TRBV6-1 with TRBJ2-3; TCRdb proposes TRBD2, but this gene call is untestable without DNA. The CDR3 is 15 residues long. CDR1 is MNHNS and CDR2 is SASEGT in the germline V gene. The CDR3 region is CASRRLAGRTDTQYF.

J is TRBJ2-1 and V is TRBV18; TCRdb names TRBD1, which stays unverified in the absence of DNA. The CDR3 is made up of 14 amino acids. CDR1 and CDR2 (germline): KGHSH, LQKENI. Here the CDR3 reads CASSLRTGINEQFF.

The V call is TRBV20-1, the J call TRBJ1-5. CDR3 size: 15 residues. CDR1 DFQATT and CDR2 SNEGSKA come from the germline V gene (reference sequence). The CDR3 sequence: CSASPPVGPNQPQHF.

V and J are TRBV7-2 and TRBJ2-7; TCRdb returns TRBD1, unconfirmable since there is no DNA. The germline V gene encodes CDR1 SGHTA and CDR2 FQGNSA. The CDR3 totals 15 residues. This CDR3 is CASSLGGVYSYEQYF.

The chain is built from TRBV6-2 or TRBV6-3 and TRBJ1-6. Germline V gives CDR1 MNHEY, CDR2 SVGEGT. CDR3 length: 18 residues. CDR3: CASSYSAQKSSYNSPLHF.

The J gene is TRBJ1-2, the V gene TRBV29-1; TCRdb reports TRBD1, a call that lacks DNA to check it against. The CDR3 runs 13 residues. Per germline, CDR1 SQVTM and CDR2 ANQGSEA. CDR3 sequence reads: CSVDDQGAGGYTF. The entire variable domain, with the rest obtained from reference TRBV29-1 and TRBJ1-2, is as follows: SAVISQKPSRDICQRGTSLTIQCQVDSQVTMMFWYRQQPGQSLTLIATANQGSEATYESGFVIDKFPISRPNLTFSTLTVSNMSPEDSSIYLCSVDDQGAGGYTFGSGTRLTVV.

The J gene is TRBJ2-1, the V gene TRBV29-1; the D call from TCRdb, TRBD1, cannot be confirmed without DNA. Germline CDR1 SQVTM, CDR2 ANQGSEA. CDR3 length: 11 amino acids. The CDR3: CSALRGNEQFF.

The chain's CDR3 is CASSVPGLRRDTIYF. This chain connects TRBV6-1 to TRBJ1-3. CDR1 is MNHNS and CDR2 is SASEGT in the germline V gene. The CDR3 has 15 amino acids.

The chain carries TRBV3-1 and TRBJ2-5; the TCRdb call, TRBD2, lacks DNA for checking. The germline CDR1 and CDR2 sequences are LGHDT and YNNKEL (reference sequence). The CDR3 covers 15 residues. This CDR3 reads CASSHPRTNQETQYF.

The chain couples TRBV11-2 to TRBJ2-2; the D call from TCRdb, TRBD2, cannot be confirmed without DNA. Germline assignment: CDR1 SGHAT and CDR2 FQNNGV. This CDR3 spans 18 amino acids. Here the CDR3 reads CASSFVSTGGPSTGELFF.

The chain combines TRBV20-1 with TRBJ2-7; TCRdb names TRBD1, which stays unverified in the absence of DNA. This CDR3 is built from 15 residues. Germline loops: CDR1 DFQATT, CDR2 SNEGSKA (reference sequence). The CDR3 reads CSANGRGRASYEQYF.

The chain links TRBV27 to TRBJ2-2; TCRdb picks TRBD1, but there is no DNA to check that call. Germline CDR1 and CDR2: MNHEY and SMNVEV (reference sequence). The CDR3 loop spans 18 amino acids. The CDR3 protein is CASTPRTYRGLNTGELFF.

The rearrangement joins TRBV30 to TRBJ1-1; there is no DNA to check the TCRdb D call of TRBD1. The CDR3 has 12 amino acids. CDR1 GTSNPN and CDR2 SVGIG come from the germline V gene (reference sequence). Here the CDR3 reads CAWSSEGTEAFF. The full variable domain, rest sourced from reference TRBV30 and TRBJ1-1, is SQTIHQWPATLVQPVGSPLSLECTVEGTSNPNLYWYRQAAGRGLQLLFYSVGIGQISSEVPQNLSASRPQDRQFILSSKKLLLSDSGFYLCAWSSEGTEAFFGQGTRLTVV.

The CDR3 here is CASSGEDRGYYNEQFF. The chain combines TRBV25-1 with TRBJ2-1; with no DNA, the TCRdb D assignment of TRBD1 cannot be verified. From germline, CDR1 is MGHDK and CDR2 SYGVNS. The CDR3 covers 16 residues.

This chain links TRBV7-8 with TRBJ2-1; TCRdb calls TRBD2, which cannot be checked without DNA. CDR1 SGHVS and CDR2 FQNEAQ come from the germline V gene. The CDR3 extends over 16 amino acids. The CDR3 is CASSPRAGGNYNEQFF.